Sequencing of this T cell receptor beta chain was carried out in a study of blood T cell repertoires in COVID-19. Study-wide context: Both acute and convalescent COVID-19 samples were obtained from the United States, Italy and Spain. Sample material is recorded as cDNA or gDNA derived from T cells, B-cell-depleted T cells, or PBMCs.

Germline V CDR1 and CDR2: MNHNY, SVGAGI (reference sequence). The CDR3 spans 14 residues. Unmatched junction bases numbered 7, after V lost 5 bases and J lost 7 bases. In the study's own analysis: Quantification of nucleated cells was approximated via reference gene primer amplification. Assay: immunoSEQ multiplex PCR; the TCRdb copy retains only in-frame clones and omits some. That table furnishes V, J and clone size, whereas the DNA furnished D and trimming. The table records under 85,000 clones, over 75% of them present only once. The sample taken for sequencing was peripheral blood. The chain is built from TRBV6-6 and TRBJ1-4, with 7 bases that match TRBD1. The sequence was obtained from a human donor in a cohort sampled during active COVID-19. CDR3 loop: CASSRQGIGEKLFF. DNA for the CDR3: TGTGCCAGCAGTAGACAGGGTATCGGTGAAAAACTGTTTTTT.